These T cell receptor beta chains were read from a single sample in a study of T cells in Graves' hyperthyroidism and ophthalmopathy. In TCRdb, the multiplex PCR reads were re-called with MiXCR into one record per CDR3 protein. The table includes some 550,000 distinct CDR3 sequences, 15% to 20% detected once. Material: blood. These receptor sequences come from a woman aged 40 to 50 with Graves' ophthalmopathy. CDR3s include the opening cysteine and the closing phenylalanine or tryptophan. A D gene is named only where the DNA matches it firmly. Some rows mark clone size as missing; the rest say once, few, many or name a class of expanded clone.

v_gene	j_gene	d_gene	abundance	CDR3nt	CDR3aa
TRBV2	TRBJ1-2	TRBD1	many	TGTGCCAGCAGTCAAAACGACAGGGGAGAGGGCTACACCTTC	CASSQNDRGEGYTF
TRBV20-1	TRBJ1-2	NA	few	TGCAGCGCCCCGGACAGCTATGGCTACACCTTC	CSAPDSYGYTF
TRBV5-1	TRBJ1-6	NA	NA	TGCGCCAGCAGCTTGGACGGAAGTAAGCGGTCTAATTCACCCCTCCACTTT	CASSLDGSKRSNSPLHF
TRBV2	TRBJ2-3	NA	many	TGTGCCAGCAGTGAAATTGTAGTGAGGCAGTATTTT	CASSEIVVRQYF
TRBV5-5	TRBJ2-3	NA	many	TGTGCCAGCAGCGTAGTAAACGCCGGCCCAGATACGCAGTATTTT	CASSVVNAGPDTQYF
TRBV20-1	TRBJ1-5	NA	many	TGCAGTGCTAGAGAATACGACAGGAACGGCAATCAGCCCCAGCATTTT	CSAREYDRNGNQPQHF
TRBV5-1	TRBJ2-1	TRBD2	many	TGCGCCAGCAGCACGGTACTTAGCGGGGTCGAGCAGTTCTTC	CASSTVLSGVEQFF
TRBV27	TRBJ2-1	NA	few	TGTGCCAGCAGTTCCGATAGGGACTTCTCCTACAATGAGCAGTTCTTC	CASSSDRDFSYNEQFF
TRBV27	TRBJ1-1	NA	many	TGTGCCAGCAGTTTACGTGTGGGTCTAAACACTGAAGCTTTCTTT	CASSLRVGLNTEAFF
TRBV19	TRBJ2-5	NA	NA	TGTGCCAGTCGCGGCAGGGTCCCTGAGACCCAGTACTTC	CASRGRVPETQYF